The next 21 T cell receptor beta chains were all read from a single sample in a study of blood T cell repertoires in COVID-19. Profiled with immunoSEQ multiplex PCR; TCRdb holds only in-frame clones, not every one. In the table there are under 40,000 clones, nearly 90% of which are singletons. Material for sequencing was peripheral blood. These receptors all stem from a man aged 55 to 69 with active COVID-19.

This clone was counted once. The chain couples TRBV30 to TRBJ1-4; D is uncertain. Trimming stripped 2 bases from V and 8 bases from J, with 6 bases between. Looked up from germline, CDR1 is GTSNPN and CDR2 is SVGIG (reference sequence). The CDR3 length is 11 residues. The chain's CDR3 is CAWSIREKLFF. For the CDR3, the DNA is TGTGCCTGGAGTATCCGGGAAAAACTGTTTTTT.

The chain employs TRBV9 and TRBJ1-2; no reliable D call. There are 17 residues in the CDR3. The ends were cut back, 4 bases at V and 2 bases at J, with 21 bases in the middle. CDR1 is SGDLS, CDR2 YYNGEE, per germline. The CDR3 bases are TGTGCCAGCAGCCCCCGGGGAACAGCGGGATACAACTATGGCTACACCTTC. This sequence encodes CASSPRGTAGYNYGYTF.

J is TRBJ1-1 and V is TRBV29-1; 7 bases are shared with TRBD1. The CDR3 covers 15 residues. The V segment lost 3 bases and the J segment 1 base; nucleotides outside the gene matches: 8. Germline-derived CDR1 and CDR2 are SQVTM and ANQGSEA. The CDR3 reads CSVEAGTAANTEAFF. In DNA form, the CDR3 reads TGCAGCGTTGAGGCCGGGACAGCCGCGAACACTGAAGCTTTCTTT.

In its sample, this clone was seen a few times. The CDR3 DNA sequence: TGTGCCACCAGTGAGCATAGACAGGGAATTAGAACCGGGGAGCTGTTTTTT. Protein sequence: CATSEHRQGIRTGELFF. The V and J genes are TRBV24-1 and TRBJ2-2; the match to TRBD1 covers 7 bases. The CDR3 sequence is 17 residues long. In germline, CDR1 is KGHDR, CDR2 SFDVKD. The trim removed 4 bases at V and 5 bases at J, leaving 12 bases unmatched.

This clone was observed a handful of times. The same CDR3 is also encoded by other DNA sequences in this sample. The chain recombines TRBV2 with TRBJ1-2; TRBD1 aligns across 10 bases. Germline CDR1 reads SNHLY; CDR2 reads FYNNEI. This CDR3 region has 14 residues. The V segment lost 4 bases and the J segment 4 bases; nucleotides outside the gene matches: 3. The CDR3 here is CASSGGQGPYGYTF. DNA of the CDR3: TGTGCCAGCAGTGGGGGACAGGGGCCCTATGGCTACACCTTC.

The chain is built from TRBV29-1 and TRBJ2-1; unclear D gene. This CDR3 is 11 amino acids long. CDR1 and CDR2 (germline): SQVTM, ANQGSEA. The ends were cut back, 7 bases at V and 10 bases at J, with 14 bases in the middle. The CDR3 protein is CSALTAREQFF. The CDR3 DNA follows: TGCAGCGCACTCACCGCCCGGGAGCAGTTCTTC.

CDR3 sequence: CASSRGGPAYNEQFF. The DNA for the CDR3 is TGTGCCAGCAGCCGGGGGGGACCCGCCTACAATGAGCAGTTCTTC. The V and J genes are TRBV6-2 or TRBV6-3 and TRBJ2-1, with 8 bases aligning to TRBD2. Germline trimming cut 6 bases from V and 2 bases from J; bases unmatched to any gene: 6. The CDR3 is 15 residues long. Germline lookup yields CDR1 MNHEY and CDR2 SVGEGT.

This chain connects TRBV4-2 to TRBJ2-3; TRBD2 aligns across 11 bases. Germline CDR1 is LGHNA and CDR2 is YNFKEQ. CDR3 length: 19 residues. V shed 1 base and J 0 bases; nucleotides not matched to a gene: 9. CDR3 region: CASSQGLGTSGSSTDTQYF. The CDR3 DNA sequence: TGTGCCAGCAGCCAAGGCCTCGGGACTAGCGGTTCTAGCACAGATACGCAGTATTTT.

The chain joins TRBV2 to TRBJ2-7; 7 positions match TRBD1. V dropped 6 bases and J dropped 1; count of bases not matched to a gene: 9. The CDR3 is 15 amino acids. Germline lookup yields CDR1 SNHLY and CDR2 FYNNEI. CDR3 loop: CASRVDRVESYEQYF. Here the CDR3 DNA reads TGTGCCAGCAGGGTAGACAGGGTCGAGTCCTACGAGCAGTACTTC.

DNA for the CDR3: TGTGCCAGCAAGGGGGGAGGGCTAGCCCGGGGGGAGCTGTTTTTT. Translation: CASKGGGLARGELFF. The chain recombines TRBV6-5 with TRBJ2-2; a weak D match, TRBD2 (7 bases). The V gene lost 7 bases and the J gene lost 8 bases, with 20 bases spanning the gap. CDR3 length equals 15 residues. Germline loops: CDR1 MNHEY, CDR2 SVGAGI.

The chain carries TRBV30 and TRBJ2-7; 9 bases fit TRBD1. The V gene's germline CDR1 is GTSNPN and CDR2 SVGIG (reference sequence). This CDR3 comprises 16 residues. J gave up 0 bases and V 2 bases, and 8 bases lay outside the gene matches. The CDR3: CAWSRVWTGDSYEQYF. CDR3 nucleotides: TGTGCCTGGAGTCGTGTCTGGACAGGGGACTCCTACGAGCAGTACTTC.

The rearrangement joins TRBV7-2 to TRBJ2-5; 9 bases are shared with TRBD1. V was pared by 4 bases and J by 3 bases, with 3 bases of the junction left unmatched. Germline loops: CDR1 SGHTA, CDR2 FQGNSA. The CDR3 contains 14 residues. Here the CDR3 DNA reads TGTGCCAGCAGCTACAGGGGGCTGAAAGAGACCCAGTACTTC. Its translation is CASSYRGLKETQYF.

This clone appeared a few times. The chain combines TRBV27 with TRBJ1-5, with TRBD1 identical over 7 bases. With 4 bases clipped from V and 1 base from J, the junction kept 4 bases outside the gene matches. Germline-derived CDR1 and CDR2 are MNHEY and SMNVEV (reference sequence). This CDR3 region has 15 residues. The DNA of the CDR3 is TGTGCCAGCAGTTCCGGGACAGACAGCAATCAGCCCCAGCATTTT. It encodes CASSSGTDSNQPQHF.

V gene TRBV5-4 combines with J gene TRBJ2-3; D uncertain. The V gene's germline CDR1 is SGHNT and CDR2 YYREEE (reference sequence). The CDR3 contains 15 residues. V lost 1 base, J lost 1 base, and 10 bases lay in between. The CDR3 DNA is TGTGCCAGCAGCTTGCAAGCTTCCCGCACAGATACGCAGTATTTT. This gives the protein CASSLQASRTDTQYF.

A single count supports this clone. The V gene is TRBV9, the J gene TRBJ1-2; 10 bases fit TRBD1. V shed 2 bases, J shed 4 bases, and the junction held 2 bases outside the gene matches. This CDR3 has 14 amino acids. Germline values: CDR1 SGDLS, CDR2 YYNGEE. DNA of the CDR3: TGTGCCAGCAGCGTGGGACAGGGGATCTATGGCTACACCTTC. Its protein is CASSVGQGIYGYTF.

The rearrangement links TRBV5-6 to TRBJ1-3; D remains unclear. V dropped 4 bases and J dropped 0 bases, with 11 bases sitting between them. The germline CDR1 and CDR2 sequences are SGHDT and YYEEEE. This CDR3 spans 15 amino acids. CDR3 DNA: TGTGCCAGCAGCGGGTTAGACACCTCTGGAAACACCATATATTTT. Translating gives CASSGLDTSGNTIYF.

The V gene is TRBV5-6, the J gene TRBJ1-3; TRBD1 matches at 7 bases. CDR3 length: 16 residues. Losses at the gene ends were 4 bases for V and 0 bases for J; bases not matched to a gene: 7. The germline gives CDR1 SGHDT, CDR2 YYEEEE. This CDR3 is CASSATGIDSGNTIYF. CDR3 in DNA: TGTGCCAGCAGCGCGACAGGGATTGACTCTGGAAACACCATATATTTT.

This clone showed up just a few times. V gene TRBV4-2 combines with J gene TRBJ2-7; D ambiguous. CDR1 and CDR2 from the germline V gene are LGHNA and YNFKEQ. The ends were cut back, 0 bases at V and 3 bases at J, with 6 bases in the middle. The CDR3 consists of 13 residues. DNA for the CDR3: TGTGCCAGCAGCCAAGAGAGTGACTACGAGCAGTACTTC. Protein: CASSQESDYEQYF.

This clone has only one observation. The rearrangement joins TRBV5-6 to TRBJ2-3; 13 nucleotides line up with TRBD2. V gave up 4 bases and J gave up 4 bases; unmatched junction bases: 6. Germline V gene data show CDR1 as SGHDT and CDR2 as YYEEEE. The CDR3 loop spans 16 amino acids. DNA of the CDR3: TGTGCCAGCAGCGGATGGACTAGCGGGGGCCCAGATACGCAGTATTTT. Amino acid sequence: CASSGWTSGGPDTQYF.

The J gene is TRBJ2-2, the V gene TRBV5-1, with TRBD2 identical over 13 bases. Germline V gene data show CDR1 as SGHRS and CDR2 as YFSETQ. Trimming at V came to 4 bases and at J to 4 bases, leaving 10 bases not matched to a gene. This CDR3 is built from 18 residues. The CDR3 sequence: CASSPGLAGRPGTGELFF. CDR3 coding DNA: TGCGCCAGCAGCCCGGGACTAGCGGGGAGGCCGGGCACCGGGGAGCTGTTTTTT.

The gene calls are TRBV18 and TRBJ2-1; TRBD2 agrees at 9 bases. With 3 bases clipped from V and 6 bases from J, the junction kept 9 bases outside the gene matches. Per germline, CDR1 KGHSH and CDR2 LQKENI. This CDR3 is built from 16 residues. The CDR3: CASSPAAGGRFNEQFF. The CDR3 DNA reads as TGTGCCAGCTCACCGGCGGCGGGGGGGCGGTTCAATGAGCAGTTCTTC.